The following is a TCR beta chain sequence with its context. Its cognate antigen is unknown. Using RNA transcripts as the source, TCR beta CDR3 regions were amplified. An initial round of RT-PCR targeting the TCR CDR3 relied on the HTBI primer set. Via MiXCR, TCRdb re-called the multiplex PCR reads, giving one row per CDR3 protein. The table lists around 520,000 distinct CDR3 sequences, about an eighth of them singletons. This entry is derived from a study of T cells in Graves' hyperthyroidism and ophthalmopathy. Overall study results and limits: From stable hyperthyroidism, ophthalmopathy was separated by a 13 V-J model. Blood also contained most expanded thyroid clonotypes above 0.001. With a median lead of around 6.7 months before onset, the model predicted ophthalmopathy.

Diagnosis rested on symptoms, serum thyroxine and TRAb, thyroid ultrasound, and orbital computed tomography. CDR3 length: 17 residues. V lost 5 bases to trimming and J lost 4 bases; unmatched junction nucleotides: 12. Germline V gene lookup returns CDR1 KGHSH and CDR2 LQKENI. The source is a woman between 18 and 30 years old with Graves' hyperthyroidism. Sequencing used blood. This chain joins TRBV18 and TRBJ2-3; 10 bases align to TRBD2. The CDR3 DNA reads TGTGCCAGCTCAAAAGTTTCTAGCGGGGGAACGGCAGATACGCAGTATTTT. Protein sequence: CASSKVSSGGTADTQYF.